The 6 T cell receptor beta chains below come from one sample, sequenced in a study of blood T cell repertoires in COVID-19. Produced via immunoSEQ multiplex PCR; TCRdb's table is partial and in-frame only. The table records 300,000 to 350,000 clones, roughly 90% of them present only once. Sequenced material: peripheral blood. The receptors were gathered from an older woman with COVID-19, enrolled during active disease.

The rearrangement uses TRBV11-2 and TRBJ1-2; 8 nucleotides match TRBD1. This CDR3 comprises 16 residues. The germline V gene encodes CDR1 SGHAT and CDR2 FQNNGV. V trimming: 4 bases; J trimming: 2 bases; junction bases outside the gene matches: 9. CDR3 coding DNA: TGTGCCAGCAGCTCCCCGCAGGGGGCGCGGAACTATGGCTACACCTTC. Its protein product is CASSSPQGARNYGYTF.

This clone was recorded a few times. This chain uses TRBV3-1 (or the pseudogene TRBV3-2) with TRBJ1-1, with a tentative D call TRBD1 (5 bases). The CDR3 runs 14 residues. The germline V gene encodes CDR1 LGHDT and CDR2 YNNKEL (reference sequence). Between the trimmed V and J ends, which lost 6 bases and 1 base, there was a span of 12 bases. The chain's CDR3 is CASSHPDRNTEAFF. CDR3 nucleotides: TGTGCCAGCAGTCATCCAGACAGGAACACTGAAGCTTTCTTT.

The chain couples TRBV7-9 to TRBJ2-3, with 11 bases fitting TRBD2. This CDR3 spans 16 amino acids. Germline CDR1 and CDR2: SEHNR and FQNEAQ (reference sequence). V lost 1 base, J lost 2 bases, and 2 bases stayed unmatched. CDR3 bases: TGTGCCAGCAGCTTAGGACTAGCGGGGCCCACAGATACGCAGTATTTT. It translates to CASSLGLAGPTDTQYF.

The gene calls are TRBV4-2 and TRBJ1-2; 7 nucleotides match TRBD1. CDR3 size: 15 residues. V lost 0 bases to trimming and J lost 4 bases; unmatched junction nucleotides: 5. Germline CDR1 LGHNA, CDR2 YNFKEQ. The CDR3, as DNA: TGTGCCAGCAGCCAAGATACCCAGGGGGGCTATGGCTACACCTTC. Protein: CASSQDTQGGYGYTF.

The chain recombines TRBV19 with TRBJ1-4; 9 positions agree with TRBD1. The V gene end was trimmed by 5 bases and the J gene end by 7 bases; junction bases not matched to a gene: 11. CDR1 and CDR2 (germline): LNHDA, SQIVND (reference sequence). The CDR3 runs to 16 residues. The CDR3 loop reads CASSPLRTGEAEKLFF. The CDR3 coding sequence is TGTGCCAGTAGTCCCCTCCGGACAGGGGAGGCTGAAAAACTGTTTTTT.

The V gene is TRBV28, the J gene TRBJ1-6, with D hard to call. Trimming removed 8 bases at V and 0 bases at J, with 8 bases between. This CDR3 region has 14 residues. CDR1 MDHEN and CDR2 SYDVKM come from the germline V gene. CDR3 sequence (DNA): TGTGCCAGCGAGGGTTCCTCCTATAATTCACCCCTCCACTTT. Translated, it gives CASEGSSYNSPLHF.